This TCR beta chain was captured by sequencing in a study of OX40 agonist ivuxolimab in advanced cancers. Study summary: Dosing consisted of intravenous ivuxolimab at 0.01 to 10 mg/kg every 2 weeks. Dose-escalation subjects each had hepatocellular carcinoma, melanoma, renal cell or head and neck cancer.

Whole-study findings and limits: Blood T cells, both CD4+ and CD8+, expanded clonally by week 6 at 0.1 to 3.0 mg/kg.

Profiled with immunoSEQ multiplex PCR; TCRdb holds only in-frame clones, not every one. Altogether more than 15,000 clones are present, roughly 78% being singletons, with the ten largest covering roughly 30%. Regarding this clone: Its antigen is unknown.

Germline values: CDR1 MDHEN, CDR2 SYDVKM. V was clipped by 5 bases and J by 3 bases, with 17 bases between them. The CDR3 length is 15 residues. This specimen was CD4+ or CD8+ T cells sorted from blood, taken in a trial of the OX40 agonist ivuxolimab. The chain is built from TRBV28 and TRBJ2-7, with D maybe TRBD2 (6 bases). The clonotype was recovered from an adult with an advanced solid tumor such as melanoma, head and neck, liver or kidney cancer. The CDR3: CASSTPMDYIYEQYF. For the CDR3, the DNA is TGTGCCAGCAGTACCCCGATGGACTATATCTACGAGCAGTACTTC.